A selection of T cell receptor beta chains follows, all from one sample in a study of draining lymph node invasion in breast cancer. MiXCR, run by TCRdb on the bulk RNA-seq reads, gives a single entry per CDR3 protein. The repertoire has approximately 2,000 distinct CDR3 sequences, more than 75% of them found once; the top ten carry under 3%. Sequencing was done on a sample of sorted memory CD4+ effector T cells from a lymph node. These TCRs come from a female donor with luminal breast cancer. Each CDR3 is given with its conserved first and last residue. The order of the fields is D gene, clone size, V gene, J gene, CDR3 protein, CDR3 DNA. The D gene is left open where the match is weak. Size is stated for part of the rows, as once, few or many counts, or as a class when the clone is expanded.

NA	once	TRBV11-2	TRBJ1-1	CASSRRGWAEAFF	TGTGCCAGCAGCCGGCGAGGGTGGGCTGAAGCTTTCTTT
NA	NA	TRBV25-1	TRBJ1-6	CASRGESSYNSPLHF	TGTGCCAGCAGGGGTGAGAGCTCCTATAATTCACCCCTCCACTTT
NA	NA	TRBV18	TRBJ1-1	CTSSRGGLRTEAFF	TGTACCAGCTCACGCGGGGGATTGAGAACTGAAGCTTTCTTT
NA	once	TRBV20-1	TRBJ2-7	CSARTHVGGEQYF	TGCAGTGCTAGAACCCACGTGGGGGGCGAGCAGTACTTC
NA	NA	TRBV6-4	TRBJ2-5	CASSEGPGETQYF	TGTGCCAGCAGTGAGGGGCCAGGAGAGACCCAGTACTTC
NA	NA	TRBV12-3/TRBV12-4	TRBJ1-6	CASSTRDPGFSPLHF	TGTGCCAGCAGCACGCGGGACCCAGGATTCTCACCCCTCCACTTT
NA	few	TRBV28	TRBJ1-5	CASALNGNQPQHF	TGTGCCAGCGCCCTTAACGGCAATCAGCCCCAGCATTTT
NA	NA	TRBV7-2	TRBJ1-3	CASSWGTSSGNTIYF	TGTGCCAGCAGCTGGGGGACTTCCTCTGGAAACACCATATATTTT
NA	NA	TRBV20-1	TRBJ1-1	CSASAGADTEAFF	TGCAGTGCTAGCGCAGGGGCAGACACTGAAGCTTTCTTT
NA	NA	TRBV29-1	TRBJ1-5	CSVGQNQPQHF	TGCAGCGTCGGGCAAAATCAGCCCCAGCATTTT
NA	once	TRBV6-1	TRBJ2-7	CASDSKKAYEQYF	TGTGCCAGTGACAGCAAGAAAGCCTACGAGCAGTACTTC
NA	NA	TRBV29-1	TRBJ2-2	CSVVRAGELFF	TGCAGCGTTGTTCGGGCCGGGGAGCTGTTTTTT
NA	NA	TRBV28	TRBJ1-1	CASSYSGRGTEAFF	TGTGCCAGCAGCTACTCAGGGCGGGGCACTGAAGCTTTCTTT
TRBD1	NA	TRBV10-2	TRBJ2-5	CASGTGLKETQYF	TGCGCCAGCGGGACAGGGTTAAAAGAGACCCAGTACTTC
NA	NA	TRBV28	TRBJ2-1	CASINGGRNEQFF	TGTGCCAGCATCAACGGGGGGCGGAATGAGCAGTTCTTC
NA	NA	TRBV5-1	TRBJ2-7	CASSLHTYYEQYF	TGCGCCAGCAGCTTGCACACTTACTACGAGCAGTACTTC
NA	NA	TRBV12-3/TRBV12-4	TRBJ1-4	CASSLEAGGGEKLFF	TGTGCCAGCAGTTTAGAGGCAGGCGGTGGTGAAAAACTGTTTTTT
TRBD1	NA	TRBV29-1	TRBJ1-2	CSATSGTGSFGYTF	TGCAGCGCAACATCGGGGACAGGGTCGTTCGGCTACACCTTC
NA	NA	TRBV5-4	TRBJ2-1	CASWGNIGDEQFF	TGTGCCAGCTGGGGAAATATAGGCGATGAGCAGTTCTTC
NA	once	TRBV15	TRBJ1-1	CATSRDGGAEAFF	TGTGCCACCAGCAGAGATGGGGGCGCGGAAGCTTTCTTT
NA	NA	TRBV19	TRBJ1-1	CASSIDGLTAEAFF	TGTGCCAGTAGTATAGATGGCTTGACAGCTGAAGCTTTCTTT
NA	NA	TRBV6-5	TRBJ2-2	CASRRSSGTQGRVNTGELFF	TGTGCCAGCAGAAGAAGCTCCGGGACCCAGGGTCGGGTTAACACCGGGGAGCTGTTTTTT
NA	NA	TRBV12-3/TRBV12-4	TRBJ2-1	CASRTARVSYNEQFF	TGTGCCAGCCGGACAGCGAGGGTATCCTACAATGAGCAGTTCTTC
NA	NA	TRBV12-3/TRBV12-4	TRBJ1-3	CASDSGNTIYF	TGTGCCAGTGACTCTGGAAACACCATATATTTT
NA	NA	TRBV29-1	TRBJ1-2	CSVVSRSRGYTF	TGCAGCGTTGTTTCTAGGTCTCGGGGCTACACCTTC
TRBD2	NA	TRBV20-1	TRBJ2-3	CSALAGGSTDTQYF	TGCAGTGCACTAGCGGGGGGCTCGACAGATACGCAGTATTTT
NA	NA	TRBV6-1	TRBJ1-4	CASRQDTHLFF	TGTGCCAGCAGACAGGACACGCACTTGTTTTTT
TRBD2	NA	TRBV12-3/TRBV12-4	TRBJ2-7	CASSFGGGVYEQYF	TGTGCCAGCAGTTTCGGGGGGGGCGTCTACGAGCAGTACTTC
NA	NA	TRBV5-4	TRBJ2-3	CASSLAGPDTQYF	TGTGCCAGCAGCTTGGCCGGTCCGGATACGCAGTATTTT
NA	NA	TRBV3-1	TRBJ1-1	CASSQGGAVQEAFF	TGTGCCAGCAGCCAAGGAGGGGCTGTTCAGGAAGCTTTCTTT
TRBD1	NA	TRBV6-1	TRBJ1-5	CASSDRTGEKPQHF	TGTGCCAGCAGTGACCGGACAGGAGAAAAGCCCCAGCATTTT
NA	once	TRBV18	TRBJ1-2	CASSPNWDYGYTF	TGTGCCAGCTCACCGAATTGGGACTATGGCTACACCTTC
TRBD1	few	TRBV20-1	TRBJ1-6	CSASDYRTGNNSPLHF	TGCAGTGCTAGTGATTACCGGACAGGGAATAATTCACCCCTCCACTTT